This TCR beta chain was documented in a study of cytomegalovirus exposure and HLA in healthy donors. Findings of the study overall: Follow-up analysis seemed to connect common viral pathogens with several of the most significant clusters identified.

A note on this clone: Its antigen is not known.

V gave up 7 bases and J gave up 0 bases, with 10 bases separating them. From germline, CDR1 is SNHLY and CDR2 FYNNEI. The CDR3 has 14 residues. PCR was performed using 60 Vbeta and 13 Jbeta primers. Data came from immunoSEQ multiplex PCR; TCRdb stores just in-frame clones and leaves some out. The sample shows 100,000 or so clones, about 80% of them seen only once. The sample consisted of PBMCs. The TCR sequence derives from a man in his forties in good health and CMV-seronegative. The chain employs TRBV2 and TRBJ2-1, with D perhaps matching TRBD1 (6 bases). CDR3 sequence: CASIWDNSYNEQFF. CDR3 bases: TGTGCCAGCATCTGGGACAACTCCTACAATGAGCAGTTCTTC.